This T cell receptor beta chain is from a study of metastatic and nonmetastatic thyroid tumors. The CDR3 has 15 residues. From germline, CDR1 is MGHRA and CDR2 YSYEKL. V lost 1 base and J lost 4, with 13 bases in between. This clone was found many times. Not a single patient had been given any form of treatment at any point before undergoing thyroid surgery. From the PCR reads, TCRdb re-called clones with MiXCR. The sample lists 25,000 to 40,000 clones, approximately 15% occurring once. The chain couples TRBV4-1 to TRBJ2-5; D not certain. The sequence derives from a female donor with papillary thyroid cancer or a benign thyroid nodule (not recorded which). Some clones in this sample may be carry-over from other donors' samples. Sample: blood. As DNA, the CDR3 is TGCGCCAGCAGCCAAGTCTCGAGCAGCGCAGAGACCCAGTACTTC. It specifies CASSQVSSSAETQYF.